This is a list of T cell receptor beta chains from one sample in a study of blood T cell repertoires in COVID-19. This table comes from immunoSEQ multiplex PCR, and its TCRdb copy is limited to in-frame clones, with some not included. The sample has approximately 260,000 clones, approximately 84% seen once. Sequenced input: PBMCs or T cells enriched from blood (not recorded which). Receptors were obtained from a middle-aged man who had recovered from COVID-19. The CDR3 runs from the conserved cysteine through the conserved F or W. A D gene is named only where the DNA matches it firmly. Size values are once, few and many counts, or a class for expanded clones, and some rows have none.

D	size	V	J	DNA	CDR3
.	.	TRBV19	TRBJ2-7	TGTGCGACGGCGGACTTATACGAGCAGTACTTC	CATADLYEQYF
TRBD2	.	TRBV30	TRBJ2-5	TGTGCCTGGAGTCGGGCTAGCGGGGGTTTCGGGACCCAGTACTTC	CAWSRASGGFGTQYF
TRBD1	.	TRBV6-5	TRBJ1-2	TGTGCCAGCAAGCAGCTCGGGACAGGGGGAGGCTACACCTTC	CASKQLGTGGGYTF
TRBD1	.	TRBV27	TRBJ2-4	TGTGCCACCAGGACAGGCAAAAACATTCAGTACTTC	CATRTGKNIQYF
TRBD1	once	TRBV7-9	TRBJ1-2	TGTGCCAGCAGCTTAGGGACAGGGATCGGCTACACCTTC	CASSLGTGIGYTF
.	once	TRBV14	TRBJ1-3	TGTGCCAGCAGCCAAGAACCGGGGGGAAACACCATATATTTT	CASSQEPGGNTIYF
TRBD1	.	TRBV7-3	TRBJ2-1	TGTGCCAGCAGCATACAGGGGGAAGGCAATGAGCAGTTCTTC	CASSIQGEGNEQFF
TRBD1	.	TRBV5-1	TRBJ1-6	TGCGCCAGCAAGAGACAGGGGGAAAATTCACCCCTCCACTTT	CASKRQGENSPLHF
TRBD1	once	TRBV4-3	TRBJ2-2	TGCGCCAGCAGCCCCCGGACAGGTGCCGGGGAGCTGTTTTTT	CASSPRTGAGELFF
.	.	TRBV20-1	TRBJ2-3	TGCAGTGCTAGAGAGACATATACGCAGTATTTT	CSARETYTQYF